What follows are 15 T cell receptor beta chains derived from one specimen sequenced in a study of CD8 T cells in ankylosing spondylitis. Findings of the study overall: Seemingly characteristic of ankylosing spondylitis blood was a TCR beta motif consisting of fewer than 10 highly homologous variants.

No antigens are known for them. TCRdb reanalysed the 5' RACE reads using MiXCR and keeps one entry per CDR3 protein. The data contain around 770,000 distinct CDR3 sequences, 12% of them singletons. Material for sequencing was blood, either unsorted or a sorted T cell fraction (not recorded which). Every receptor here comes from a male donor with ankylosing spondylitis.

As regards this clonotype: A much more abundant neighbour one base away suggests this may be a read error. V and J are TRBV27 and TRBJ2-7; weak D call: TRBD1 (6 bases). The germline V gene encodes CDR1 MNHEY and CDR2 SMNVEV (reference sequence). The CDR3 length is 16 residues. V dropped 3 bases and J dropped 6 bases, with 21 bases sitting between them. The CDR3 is CASSFHMSRGSFEQYF. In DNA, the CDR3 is TGTGCCAGCAGTTTCCACATGTCCAGGGGAAGTTTCGAGCAGTACTTC.

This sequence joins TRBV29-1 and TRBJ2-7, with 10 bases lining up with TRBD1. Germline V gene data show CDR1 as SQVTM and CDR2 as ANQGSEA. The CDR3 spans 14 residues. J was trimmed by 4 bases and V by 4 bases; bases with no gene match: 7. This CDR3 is CSVVRGQGVYEQYF. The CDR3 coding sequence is TGCAGCGTTGTCCGTGGACAGGGGGTTTACGAGCAGTACTTC.

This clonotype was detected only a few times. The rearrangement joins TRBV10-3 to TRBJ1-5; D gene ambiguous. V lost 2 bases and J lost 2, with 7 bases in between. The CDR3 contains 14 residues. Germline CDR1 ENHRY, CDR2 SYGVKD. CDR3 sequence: CAISELGGNQPQHF. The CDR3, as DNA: TGTGCCATCAGTGAGCTTGGGGGCAATCAGCCCCAGCATTTT.

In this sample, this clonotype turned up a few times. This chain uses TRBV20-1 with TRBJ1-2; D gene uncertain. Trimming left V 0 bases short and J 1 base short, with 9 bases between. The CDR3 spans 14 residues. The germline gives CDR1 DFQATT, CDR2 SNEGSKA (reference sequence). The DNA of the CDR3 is TGCAGTGCTAGAGATTACCCAGATAACTATGGCTACACCTTC. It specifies CSARDYPDNYGYTF.

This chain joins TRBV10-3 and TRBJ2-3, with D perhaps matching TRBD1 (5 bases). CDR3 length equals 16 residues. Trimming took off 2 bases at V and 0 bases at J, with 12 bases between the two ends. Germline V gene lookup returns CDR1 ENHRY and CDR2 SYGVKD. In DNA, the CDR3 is TGTGCCATCAGTGAGGAAAGGGGCTGGAGCACAGATACGCAGTATTTT. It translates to CAISEERGWSTDTQYF.

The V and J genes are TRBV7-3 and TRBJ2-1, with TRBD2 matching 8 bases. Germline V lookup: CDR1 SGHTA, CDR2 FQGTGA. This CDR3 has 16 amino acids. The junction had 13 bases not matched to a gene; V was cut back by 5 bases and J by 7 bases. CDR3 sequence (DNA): TGTGCCAGCAGCCCATCCCCCCAGCGGGGGAAGAATGAGCAGTTCTTC. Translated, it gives CASSPSPQRGKNEQFF.

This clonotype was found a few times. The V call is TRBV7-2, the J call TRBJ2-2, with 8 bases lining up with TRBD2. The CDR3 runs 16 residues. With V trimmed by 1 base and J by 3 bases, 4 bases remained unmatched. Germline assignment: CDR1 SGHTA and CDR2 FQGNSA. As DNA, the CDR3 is TGTGCCAGCAGCTTAGGACGGGGGGGCGACACCGGGGAGCTGTTTTTT. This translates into CASSLGRGGDTGELFF. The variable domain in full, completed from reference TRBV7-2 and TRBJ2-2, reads GAGVSQSPSNKVTEKGKDVELRCDPISGHTALYWYRQSLGQGLEFLIYFQGNSAPDKSGLPSDRFSAERTGGSVSTLTIQRTQQEDSAVYLCASSLGRGGDTGELFFGEGSRLTVL.

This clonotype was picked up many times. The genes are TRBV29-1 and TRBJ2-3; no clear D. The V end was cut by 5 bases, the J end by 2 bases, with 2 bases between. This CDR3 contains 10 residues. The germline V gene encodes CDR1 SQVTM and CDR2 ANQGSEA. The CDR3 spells CSVYTDTQYF. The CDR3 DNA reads TGCAGCGTTTACACAGATACGCAGTATTTT.

The CDR3 region is CATSDSLPGTGYEKLFF. CDR3 DNA: TGTGCCACCAGTGACTCTCTGCCCGGGACAGGTTATGAAAAACTGTTTTTT. The gene calls are TRBV24-1 and TRBJ1-4; the match to TRBD1 covers 8 bases. CDR1 is KGHDR, CDR2 SFDVKD, per germline. The CDR3 is made up of 17 amino acids. With V trimmed by 4 bases and J by 6 bases, 12 bases remained unmatched.

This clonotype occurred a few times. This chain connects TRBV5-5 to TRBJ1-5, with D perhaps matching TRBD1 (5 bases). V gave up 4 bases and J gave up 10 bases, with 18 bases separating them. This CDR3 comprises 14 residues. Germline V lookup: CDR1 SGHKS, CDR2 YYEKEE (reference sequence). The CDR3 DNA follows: TGTGCCAGCAGCCCGGCTCAGGGAAGACGTCCCCAGCATTTT. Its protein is CASSPAQGRRPQHF.

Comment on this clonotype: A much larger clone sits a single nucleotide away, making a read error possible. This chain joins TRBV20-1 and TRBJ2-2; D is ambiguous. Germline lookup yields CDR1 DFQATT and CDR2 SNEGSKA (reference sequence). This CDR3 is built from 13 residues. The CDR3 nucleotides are TGCAGAGCTAGAGTAAGAGTTACCGGGGAGCTGTTTTTT. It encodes CRARVRVTGELFF.

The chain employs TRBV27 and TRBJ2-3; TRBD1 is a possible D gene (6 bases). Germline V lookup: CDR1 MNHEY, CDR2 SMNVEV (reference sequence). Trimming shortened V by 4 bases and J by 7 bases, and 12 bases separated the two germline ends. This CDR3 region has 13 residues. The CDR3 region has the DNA TGTGCCAGCAGTTCACAGGGTAGAAATACGCAGTATTTT. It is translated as CASSSQGRNTQYF.

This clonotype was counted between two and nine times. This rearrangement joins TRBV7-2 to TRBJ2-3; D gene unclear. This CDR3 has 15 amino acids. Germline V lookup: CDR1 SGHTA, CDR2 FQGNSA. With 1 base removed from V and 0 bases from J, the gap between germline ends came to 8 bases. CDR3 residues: CASSLGSVSTDTQYF. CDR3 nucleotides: TGTGCCAGCAGCTTAGGGTCTGTAAGCACAGATACGCAGTATTTT.

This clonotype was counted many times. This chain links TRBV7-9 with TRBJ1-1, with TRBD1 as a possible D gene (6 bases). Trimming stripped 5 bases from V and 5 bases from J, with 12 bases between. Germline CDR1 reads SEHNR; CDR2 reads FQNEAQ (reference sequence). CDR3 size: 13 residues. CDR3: CASSQQGGTEAFF. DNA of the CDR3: TGTGCCAGCAGCCAACAAGGGGGGACTGAAGCTTTCTTT.

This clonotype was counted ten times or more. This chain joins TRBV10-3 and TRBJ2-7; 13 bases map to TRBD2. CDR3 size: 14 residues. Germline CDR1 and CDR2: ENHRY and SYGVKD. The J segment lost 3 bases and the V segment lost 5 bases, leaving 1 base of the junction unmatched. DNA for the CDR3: TGTGCCATCAGTCGGACTAGCGGGAGCTACGAGCAGTACTTC. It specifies CAISRTSGSYEQYF.